The 32 T cell receptor beta chains below come from one sample, sequenced in a study of control samples from healthy donors and cancer patients. Only in-frame clones appear in the TCRdb table, and some are missing; sequencing was by immunoSEQ multiplex PCR. The table has under 150,000 clones, 87% seen once; the top ten hold over 6.5%. The sequencing sample was made of blood. These receptors were taken from a man aged 35-49 years in good health.

CDR3 bases: TGTGCCAGCAGCCCGCAGGGAGGTCAGCCCCAGCATTTT. It codes for CASSPQGGQPQHF. V and J are TRBV6-5 and TRBJ1-5; D may be TRBD1 (5 bases). This CDR3 is built from 13 residues. Trimming took off 6 bases at V and 6 bases at J, with 12 bases between the two ends. CDR1 and CDR2 (germline): MNHEY, SVGAGI.

This chain joins TRBV21-1 and TRBJ1-1; no check of the table's D call, TRBD1, against the DNA was made. TRBV21-1 is described as a pseudogene. The CDR3 runs to 17 residues. CDR3 residues: CASSKSRQVNKPPEAFF. For the CDR3, the DNA is TGTGCCAGCAGCAAATCAAGGCAGGTCAATAAGCCCCCTGAAGCTTTCTTT.

The rearrangement joins TRBV11-3 to TRBJ2-5; TRBD2 agrees at 14 bases. The germline gives CDR1 SGHNT, CDR2 YENEEA. The length of the CDR3 is 18 residues. With V trimmed by 3 bases and J by 4 bases, 10 bases remained unmatched. The CDR3 nucleotides are TGTGCCAGCAGCTTTTCAGGACTAGCGGGGGGCGGGTCAGAGACCCAGTACTTC. Translation gives CASSFSGLAGGGSETQYF. Full variable domain (outside the CDR3, taken from reference TRBV11-3 and TRBJ2-5): EAGVVQSPRYKIIEKKQPVAFWCNPISGHNTLYWYLQNLGQGPELLIRYENEEAVDDSQLPKDRFSAERLKGVDSTLKIQPAELGDSAVYLCASSFSGLAGGGSETQYFGPGTRLLVL.

The V call is TRBV4-3, the J call TRBJ1-2, with 8 bases matching TRBD1. V dropped 1 base and J dropped 2; count of bases not matched to a gene: 6. The CDR3 has 16 residues. Germline V lookup: CDR1 LGHNA, CDR2 YSLEER. The CDR3 spells CASSQAAGGLNYGYTF. The CDR3 DNA is TGCGCCAGCAGCCAAGCGGCAGGGGGCTTGAACTATGGCTACACCTTC.

This clone was recorded a few times. The V call is TRBV5-1, the J call TRBJ1-2, with TRBD1 as a possible D gene (6 bases). This CDR3 spans 16 amino acids. The V end lost 0 bases, the J end lost 4 bases, and 16 bases lay between the germline ends. Germline loops: CDR1 SGHRS, CDR2 YFSETQ. In DNA, the CDR3 is TGCGCCAGCAGCTTGGAAGGCCAGGGGCCTGGCTATGGCTACACCTTC. Protein: CASSLEGQGPGYGYTF.

This chain uses TRBV24-1 with TRBJ2-3; D gene ambiguous. Germline lookup yields CDR1 KGHDR and CDR2 SFDVKD. This CDR3 comprises 12 residues. Trimming stripped 6 bases from V and 6 bases from J, with 9 bases between. DNA of the CDR3: TGTGCCACCAGTTTTGGTGACGATACGCAGTATTTT. Protein product: CATSFGDDTQYF.

The V gene is TRBV11-2, the J gene TRBJ1-2; 10 bases agree with TRBD1. The germline V gene has CDR1 SGHAT and CDR2 FQNNGV. Trimming cost V 1 base and J 0 bases; bases outside gene matches: 2. This CDR3 is built from 16 residues. The CDR3: CASSLVGTGANYGYTF. The DNA of the CDR3 is TGTGCCAGCAGCTTAGTAGGGACAGGGGCTAACTATGGCTACACCTTC. Variable domain in full (rest from reference TRBV11-2 and TRBJ1-2): EAGVAQSPRYKIIEKRQSVAFWCNPISGHATLYWYQQILGQGPKLLIQFQNNGVVDDSQLPKDRFSAERLKGVDSTLKIQPAKLEDSAVYLCASSLVGTGANYGYTFGSGTRLTVV.

The CDR3 DNA reads TGTGCCAGCAGTTACTCAGGGGGGAGCTATGGCTACACCTTC. This encodes CASSYSGGSYGYTF. The chain joins TRBV6-5 to TRBJ1-2; D might be TRBD1 (6 bases). Germline CDR1 reads MNHEY; CDR2 reads SVGAGI. The length of the CDR3 is 14 residues. The germline V and J ends were trimmed by 0 bases and 4 bases, with 9 bases remaining between them.

The chain joins TRBV18 to TRBJ2-5; 7 bases are a match to TRBD2. CDR1 is KGHSH, CDR2 LQKENI, per germline. V trimming: 0 bases; J trimming: 5 bases; junction bases outside the gene matches: 6. The CDR3 spans 15 residues. The CDR3 DNA reads TGTGCCAGCTCACCACCAACGACTAGCAAGGAGACCCAGTACTTC. Protein product: CASSPPTTSKETQYF.

The rearrangement joins TRBV4-3 to TRBJ2-1; 12 bases map to TRBD2. CDR3 size: 19 residues. CDR1 is LGHNA, CDR2 YSLEER, per germline. V lost 0 bases and J lost 6; bases outside the gene matches: 12. The CDR3 is CASSQEVPSGGDNFNEQFF. CDR3 nucleotide sequence: TGCGCCAGCAGCCAAGAGGTCCCTAGCGGGGGGGATAATTTCAATGAGCAGTTCTTC.

The chain is built from TRBV2 and TRBJ2-2; D gene unclear. The CDR3 runs 13 residues. V was trimmed by 4 bases and J by 2 bases, leaving 5 bases between them. CDR1 is SNHLY and CDR2 is FYNNEI in the germline V gene. The CDR3 coding sequence is TGTGCCAGCAGTGGAGACAACACCGGGGAGCTGTTTTTT. Amino acid sequence: CASSGDNTGELFF.

This clone was recorded once. The J gene is TRBJ2-7, the V gene TRBV7-6; 13 positions match TRBD2. After removal of 5 bases from V and 3 bases from J, the junction contained 1 base not matched to a gene. Looked up from germline, CDR1 is SGHVS and CDR2 is FNYEAQ. The CDR3 is 14 residues long. As DNA, the CDR3 is TGTGCCAGCAGCGGACTAGCGGGGGTCTACGAGCAGTACTTC. Translating gives CASSGLAGVYEQYF.

The rearrangement links TRBV2 to TRBJ2-7; a weak D match, TRBD2 (5 bases). The CDR3 totals 13 residues. Germline CDR1 and CDR2: SNHLY and FYNNEI. With 3 bases removed from V and 7 bases from J, the gap between germline ends came to 13 bases. CDR3 region: CASSDIGRGEQYF. The CDR3 nucleotides read TGTGCCAGCAGTGATATTGGCCGGGGAGAGCAGTACTTC.

The chain recombines TRBV5-1 with TRBJ2-3; 10 nucleotides match TRBD2. Trimming cost V 0 bases and J 0 bases; bases outside gene matches: 1. CDR3 length: 16 amino acids. The germline CDR1 and CDR2 sequences are SGHRS and YFSETQ. The CDR3 protein is CASSLEAGGSTDTQYF. The CDR3 nucleotides are TGCGCCAGCAGCTTGGAAGCGGGGGGGAGCACAGATACGCAGTATTTT.

The V call is TRBV7-9, the J call TRBJ1-5, with D hard to call. V was shortened by 1 base and J by 8 bases, with 15 bases between the two germline ends. The CDR3 consists of 15 residues. Germline CDR1 and CDR2: SEHNR and FQNEAQ (reference sequence). CDR3 residues: CASSLGGTGTEPQHF. The DNA for the CDR3 is TGTGCCAGCAGCTTAGGGGGAACGGGAACGGAGCCCCAGCATTTT.

This clone was found a few times. The chain carries TRBV5-1 and TRBJ1-2; TRBD1 aligns across 7 bases. The V segment lost 3 bases and the J segment 0 bases; nucleotides outside the gene matches: 8. Germline V gene lookup returns CDR1 SGHRS and CDR2 YFSETQ. The CDR3 sequence is 16 residues long. The CDR3 DNA is TGCGCCAGCAGCTCCGGGACAGTAAGCCCTAACTATGGCTACACCTTC. Residues: CASSSGTVSPNYGYTF.

This clone was seen only a few times. V usage is TRBV10-3 and J usage is TRBJ2-1; no clear D. The length of the CDR3 is 12 residues. Trimming stripped 3 bases from V and 9 bases from J, with 9 bases between. CDR1 is ENHRY and CDR2 is SYGVKD in the germline V gene. The CDR3 bases are TGTGCCATCAGTGACAGGTCGGTTGAGCAGTTCTTC. Protein product: CAISDRSVEQFF.

This chain links TRBV11-3 with TRBJ1-3, with TRBD1 as a possible D gene (6 bases). The germline V gene encodes CDR1 SGHNT and CDR2 YENEEA. The V and J ends lost 5 bases and 4 bases respectively, with 12 bases between them. This CDR3 has 14 residues. The CDR3 DNA reads as TGTGCCAGCAGCCCCGGGACATTCGGAAACACCATATATTTT. This encodes CASSPGTFGNTIYF.

V usage is TRBV7-9 and J usage is TRBJ2-1; D might be TRBD2 (6 bases). This CDR3 is 16 amino acids long. Germline assignment: CDR1 SEHNR and CDR2 FQNEAQ (reference sequence). The V and J ends lost 5 bases and 4 bases respectively, with 18 bases between them. The CDR3 region has the DNA TGTGCCAGCAGCCCCCTGGGGGGTAAAGGATACAATGAGCAGTTCTTC. Amino acid sequence: CASSPLGGKGYNEQFF.

In DNA form, the CDR3 reads TGTGCCAGCAGCCCGGGGCTAGCGGGGGGGATAGAGCAGTTCTTC. It translates to CASSPGLAGGIEQFF. The chain carries TRBV3-1 (or the pseudogene TRBV3-2) and TRBJ2-1; 12 nucleotides match TRBD2. J was trimmed by 10 bases and V by 4 bases; bases with no gene match: 8. CDR3 length equals 15 residues. The germline V gene encodes CDR1 LGHDT and CDR2 YNNKEL (reference sequence).

This chain links TRBV6-6 with TRBJ2-7, with D unclear. The CDR3 has 14 amino acids. From germline, CDR1 is MNHNY and CDR2 SVGAGI (reference sequence). Trimming shortened V by 0 bases and J by 1 base, and 7 bases separated the two germline ends. In nucleotides, the CDR3 is TGTGCCAGCAGTTACTCGACTGAATCCTACGAGCAGTACTTC. Protein sequence: CASSYSTESYEQYF.

The genes are TRBV30 and TRBJ1-2; no clear D gene. V was pared by 3 bases and J by 8 bases, with 16 bases between. The germline gives CDR1 GTSNPN, CDR2 SVGIG (reference sequence). There are 13 residues in the CDR3. CDR3 region: CAWRATGVRGYTF. CDR3 coding DNA: TGTGCCTGGAGGGCAACGGGAGTTCGGGGCTACACCTTC.

CDR3 nucleotides: TGTGCCAGCAGTTACCGGTCAGGGACCACAGATACGCAGTATTTT. Amino acid sequence: CASSYRSGTTDTQYF. The V call is TRBV6-2 or TRBV6-3, the J call TRBJ2-3, with D perhaps given as TRBD1 or TRBD2 (5 bases each). The germline gives CDR1 MNHEY, CDR2 SVGEGT. V dropped 2 bases and J dropped 2 bases, with 11 bases sitting between them. The CDR3 is made up of 15 amino acids.

The chain has TRBV6-5 and TRBJ1-5, with a weak D call TRBD1 (5 bases). The CDR3 has 15 residues. V was shortened by 3 bases and J by 1 base, with 10 bases between the two germline ends. Germline lookup yields CDR1 MNHEY and CDR2 SVGAGI. In DNA, the CDR3 is TGTGCCAGCAGTTATCACGGGGGGAGCAATCAGCCCCAGCATTTT. It is translated as CASSYHGGSNQPQHF.

About this clone itself: Different DNA sequences within this sample yield the same CDR3. This rearrangement joins TRBV18 to TRBJ1-1; the D gene is possibly TRBD1 (5 bases). V was pared by 3 bases and J by 0 bases, with 5 bases between. Germline loops: CDR1 KGHSH, CDR2 LQKENI. The CDR3 has 13 residues. The chain's CDR3 is CASSPTVNTEAFF. The CDR3 nucleotides are TGTGCCAGCTCACCGACAGTGAACACTGAAGCTTTCTTT.

This clone was detected only once. The chain employs TRBV30 and TRBJ2-7, with 13 bases matching TRBD2. The CDR3 is made up of 15 amino acids. After removal of 2 bases from V and 4 bases from J, the junction contained 5 bases not matched to a gene. Germline loops: CDR1 GTSNPN, CDR2 SVGIG (reference sequence). The CDR3 is CAWSSGLAGEYEQYF. CDR3 DNA sequence: TGTGCCTGGAGTTCCGGACTAGCGGGGGAGTACGAGCAGTACTTC.

This clone was detected only once. The genes are TRBV3-1 (or the pseudogene TRBV3-2) and TRBJ2-3, with D uncertain. There are 13 residues in the CDR3. Germline-derived CDR1 and CDR2 are LGHDT and YNNKEL (reference sequence). Trimming stripped 1 base from V and 5 bases from J, with 7 bases between. CDR3 nucleotide sequence: TGTGCCAGCAGCCAAGGACATCGAGATACGCAGTATTTT. This codes for CASSQGHRDTQYF.

This sequence joins TRBV5-6 and TRBJ2-5; perhaps TRBD1 as D (5 bases). The CDR3 sequence is 14 residues long. Germline CDR1 reads SGHDT; CDR2 reads YYEEEE. V was pared by 4 bases and J by 5 bases, with 15 bases between. The CDR3 coding sequence is TGTGCCAGCAGCCCCTACGCAGGGTTCGAGACCCAGTACTTC. Its translation: CASSPYAGFETQYF.

The V and J genes are TRBV7-3 and TRBJ2-3; 11 bases align to TRBD2. V trimming: 5 bases; J trimming: 9 bases; junction bases outside the gene matches: 7. This CDR3 is 14 amino acids long. Germline V gene data show CDR1 as SGHTA and CDR2 as FQGTGA. CDR3: CASSPFSGGDTQYF. Here the CDR3 DNA reads TGTGCCAGCAGCCCATTTAGCGGGGGGGACACGCAGTATTTT. Full variable domain (outside the CDR3, taken from reference TRBV7-3 and TRBJ2-3): GAGVSQTPSNKVTEKGKYVELRCDPISGHTALYWYRQSLGQGPEFLIYFQGTGAADDSGLPNDRFFAVRPEGSVSTLKIQRTERGDSAVYLCASSPFSGGDTQYFGPGTRLTVL.

This clone was observed once. The chain carries TRBV15 and TRBJ2-3; D could derive from TRBD1 or TRBD2 (6 bases each). The CDR3 length is 16 residues. V was trimmed by 0 bases and J by 7 bases, leaving 17 bases between them. Germline V gives CDR1 LNHNV, CDR2 YYDKDF (reference sequence). In DNA form, the CDR3 reads TGTGCCACCAGCAGAGAAAGGGGGGAAACGGGCCATACGCAGTATTTT. The encoded protein is CATSRERGETGHTQYF. The variable domain in full, completed from reference TRBV15 and TRBJ2-3, reads DAMVIQNPRYQVTQFGKPVTLSCSQTLNHNVMYWYQQKSSQAPKLLFHYYDKDFNNEADTPDNFQSRRPNTSFCFLDIRSPGLGDTAMYLCATSRERGETGHTQYFGPGTRLTVL.

The chain joins TRBV2 to TRBJ1-1, with 10 bases identical to TRBD1. CDR1 SNHLY and CDR2 FYNNEI come from the germline V gene. The CDR3 runs to 13 residues. V shed 7 bases and J 6 bases; nucleotides not matched to a gene: 5. CDR3 region: CASTGQGISEAFF. The DNA of the CDR3 is TGTGCCAGCACGGGACAGGGGATTTCTGAAGCTTTCTTT.

V gene TRBV5-1 combines with J gene TRBJ2-3, with 11 bases identical to TRBD2. The CDR3 loop spans 18 amino acids. V lost 5 bases, J lost 1 base, and 12 bases stayed unmatched. CDR1 and CDR2 from the germline V gene are SGHRS and YFSETQ. CDR3 in amino acids: CASRIGSLAGGGTDTQYF. CDR3 DNA sequence: TGCGCCAGCAGAATTGGGTCCCTAGCGGGGGGCGGCACAGATACGCAGTATTTT. Variable domain in full (rest from reference TRBV5-1 and TRBJ2-3): KAGVTQTPRYLIKTRGQQVTLSCSPISGHRSVSWYQQTPGQGLQFLFEYFSETQRNKGNFPGRFSGRQFSNSRSEMNVSTLELGDSALYLCASRIGSLAGGGTDTQYFGPGTRLTVL.